This T cell receptor (beta chain) was sequenced for a study of blood T cell repertoires in COVID-19. Study context: T cells, B-cell-depleted T cells, or PBMCs supplied cDNA or gDNA.

Data came from immunoSEQ multiplex PCR; TCRdb stores just in-frame clones and leaves some out. The table lists about 190,000 clones, 90% of them singletons, with about 0.59% in the top ten. Germline V gene lookup returns CDR1 SGHTA and CDR2 FQGNSA. After removal of 2 bases from V and 1 base from J, the junction contained 4 bases not matched to a gene. This CDR3 comprises 16 residues. The sequenced sample was peripheral blood. V gene TRBV7-2 combines with J gene TRBJ2-3; TRBD2 matches 9 bases. This receptor was obtained from a man over 45 with acute or convalescent COVID-19. CDR3 sequence reads: CASSLISGGGTDTQYF. The DNA of the CDR3 is TGTGCCAGCAGCTTAATTAGCGGGGGTGGCACAGATACGCAGTATTTT.